The rows below give T cell receptor beta chains drawn from one sample of a study of cytomegalovirus exposure and HLA in healthy donors. Assay used: immunoSEQ multiplex PCR; TCRdb lists only in-frame clones, some missing. The table has some 200,000 clones, 9.5% seen once. The source material was PBMCs. The receptors originated from a woman in her thirties in good health and CMV-seropositive. CDR3s include the opening cysteine and the closing phenylalanine or tryptophan. The D gene is left open where the match is weak. The listing skips clone size in some rows; elsewhere it reads once, few, many or a size class.

NA	TRBV18	TRBJ2-1	NA	TGTGCCAGCTCACCTGAGACAGGTCGCTCCTACAATGAGCAGTTCTTC	CASSPETGRSYNEQFF
many	TRBV4-2	TRBJ2-3	TRBD2	TGTGCCAGCAGCCAAGCACTAGCGGGGACTAGCACAGATACGCAGTATTTT	CASSQALAGTSTDTQYF
NA	TRBV21-1	TRBJ2-2	NA	TGTGCCAGCAGCAAAACTAGCGAAAGGGACACCGGGGAGCTGTTTTTT	CASSKTSERDTGELFF
NA	TRBV7-9	TRBJ2-7	TRBD2	TGTGCCAGCACCCCGGGAGGGGTCATCTACGAGCAGTACTTC	CASTPGGVIYEQYF
few	TRBV30	TRBJ2-3	NA	TGTGCCTGGGCAGGGAGCACAGATACGCAGTATTTT	CAWAGSTDTQYF
few	TRBV9	TRBJ2-1	TRBD2	TGTGCCAGCAGCGTAGGACTAGCGGTCTCCTACAATGAGCAGTTCTTC	CASSVGLAVSYNEQFF
NA	TRBV10-3	TRBJ2-3	NA	TGTGCCATCAGTGGGACTAGCACAGATACGCAGTATTTT	CAISGTSTDTQYF
NA	TRBV11-2	TRBJ2-5	NA	TGTGCCAGCACCCCCTGGGCGGGCCAAGAGACCCAGTACTTC	CASTPWAGQETQYF
NA	TRBV7-2	TRBJ1-2	NA	TGTGCCAGCAGCTTAGCGCGGGATGGCTACACCTTC	CASSLARDGYTF
few	TRBV5-6	TRBJ1-2	TRBD1	TGTGCCAGCAGTTCGCGTTACTCGGGACAGAGGATCTATGGCTACACCTTC	CASSSRYSGQRIYGYTF
NA	TRBV30	TRBJ1-2	NA	TGTGCCTATCCATCCAGGGGTGGCGGCTACACCTTC	CAYPSRGGGYTF
NA	TRBV7-3	TRBJ2-2	TRBD2	TGTGCCAGCAGCTTGACTAGCGGGAGCTCTTGGGGCACCGGGGAGCTGTTTTTT	CASSLTSGSSWGTGELFF
few	TRBV7-2	TRBJ2-7	TRBD2	TGTGCCAGCAGCTTGACTAGCGGGAGGGCCGGATACGAGCAGTACTTC	CASSLTSGRAGYEQYF
NA	TRBV5-4	TRBJ2-1	TRBD2	TGTGCCAGCAGCTTGGCCGTTGCGGGAGGATGGTACAATGAGCAGTTCTTC	CASSLAVAGGWYNEQFF
few	TRBV7-6	TRBJ1-1	NA	TGTGCCAGCAGCTTAGCGCGGGGGGGCACTGAAGCTTTCTTT	CASSLARGGTEAFF
few	TRBV5-1	TRBJ1-2	TRBD1	TGCGCCAGCAGCTTGGATTTCAGGGGGTATTATGGCTACACCTTC	CASSLDFRGYYGYTF
few	TRBV9	TRBJ2-5	TRBD2	TGTGCCAGCAGCGTCGGGGGGGCGGGAGAGACCCAGTACTTC	CASSVGGAGETQYF
few	TRBV19	TRBJ2-4	NA	TGTGCCAGTAGTATAGGACAGGTGACCGCCAAAAACATTCAGTACTTC	CASSIGQVTAKNIQYF
NA	TRBV6-1	TRBJ2-7	NA	TGTGCCAGCACCCGGCAGGGCCTCTCCTACGAGCAGTACTTC	CASTRQGLSYEQYF
few	TRBV5-4	TRBJ1-2	NA	TGTGCCAGCAGGCCGGGAGGGAACCGCTATGGCTACACCTTC	CASRPGGNRYGYTF
few	TRBV30	TRBJ2-3	NA	TGTGCCTGGAGCCTCAGTCCTAGCACAGATACGCAGTATTTT	CAWSLSPSTDTQYF
few	TRBV5-1	TRBJ2-3	TRBD2	TGCGCCAGCAGCTCAGGACCCGGGGGGGCCACAGATACGCAGTATTTT	CASSSGPGGATDTQYF
few	TRBV11-2	TRBJ1-2	NA	TGTGCCAGCAGCTTAGTTCGTGGCTACACCTTC	CASSLVRGYTF
NA	TRBV12-5	TRBJ2-7	TRBD1	TGTGCTAGTGGTTTGGTCCGTACAGGGGACTCCTACGAGCAGTACTTC	CASGLVRTGDSYEQYF
few	TRBV19	TRBJ2-7	TRBD1	TGTGCCACCTCAGATCAACCACCTACAGGGGGCTACACCTACGAGCAGTACTTC	CATSDQPPTGGYTYEQYF
few	TRBV12-5	TRBJ1-1	TRBD1	TGTGCTAGTGGTTCCTCCACCGGGACAGACGATGAAGCTTTCTTT	CASGSSTGTDDEAFF
few	TRBV2	TRBJ1-5	NA	TGTGCCAGCAGTGAAGTGGGGGGGAGCAATCAGCCCCAGCATTTT	CASSEVGGSNQPQHF
few	TRBV14	TRBJ1-2	NA	TGTGCCAGCAGCCAAGATAGCATCTATAACTATGGCTACACCTTC	CASSQDSIYNYGYTF
few	TRBV10-3	TRBJ2-5	TRBD1	TGTGCCATCAGTGCCGCGGGACAGGGGCCCTACGGAAAAGAGACCCAGTACTTC	CAISAAGQGPYGKETQYF